These T cell receptor beta chains were read from a single sample in a study of human thymus T cells. Clones were read by immunoSEQ multiplex PCR, and TCRdb kept only the in-frame ones, dropping some. The sample yields 65,000 to 90,000 clones, roughly 96% seen once. Specimen: thymus tissue. These receptors originate from a girl under three years old with a congenital heart defect but otherwise immunologically healthy. CDR3s include the opening cysteine and the closing phenylalanine or tryptophan. A D gene is named only where the DNA matches it firmly. Clone size is given for some rows only: seen once, a few or many times, or a class if the clone is expanded.

TRBJ1-1 TRBV15 . TRBD1 TGTGCCACCAGCCCTATACGTCTAGGCCAGGGGGGGAGAAGTCTAGACACTGAAGCTTTCTTT CATSPIRLGQGGRSLDTEAFF
TRBJ1-1 TRBV19 . . TGTGCCAGTTGGAACACTGAAGCTTTCTTT CASWNTEAFF
TRBJ2-3 TRBV9 . . TGTGCCAGCAGCGAGGGAGGGGGGGGCACAGATACGCAGTATTTT CASSEGGGGTDTQYF
TRBJ2-7 TRBV6-5 . . TGTGCCAGCAGCCGACTCGACTCCCCCCACTACGAGCAGTACTTC CASSRLDSPHYEQYF
TRBJ2-1 TRBV10-3 . TRBD2 TGTGCCATCAGCGAGCGTACCTCCCCGGGAATGGGTTCGCGGGAGGGCCCCTACAATGAGCAGTTCTTC CAISERTSPGMGSREGPYNEQFF
TRBJ1-4 TRBV2 . TRBD1 TGTGCCAGCAGAAAGCCCCGGGACAGGGCCGAAAAACTGTTTTTT CASRKPRDRAEKLFF
TRBJ1-3 TRBV5-6 . . TGTGCCAGCAGGTTAGGGGACGGTTACCCGAACACCATATATTTT CASRLGDGYPNTIYF
TRBJ1-3 TRBV7-9 . TRBD1 TGTGCCAGCAGCTTCTTCCGGGACAGGGGAGACACCATATATTTT CASSFFRDRGDTIYF
TRBJ2-2 TRBV27 . TRBD2 TGTGCCAGCAGTTTACTCAGCGGGAGGAACACCGGGGAGCTGTTTTTT CASSLLSGRNTGELFF
TRBJ2-7 TRBV28 . . TGTGCCAGCAAAGGGCGCTTGGGCTCCTACGAGCAGTACTTC CASKGRLGSYEQYF
TRBJ2-5 TRBV11-2 . TRBD1 TGTGCCAGCAGCCTAGGGACAGGGTGGGGGGAGACCCAGTACTTC CASSLGTGWGETQYF
TRBJ1-1 TRBV4-1 once . TGCGCCAGCAGCCCTCGTGCGGGTGGTGGCACTGAAGCTTTCTTT CASSPRAGGGTEAFF
TRBJ1-1 TRBV28 . . TGTGCCAGCAGTTCCCCCCTAGGGACCGAGGCTTTCTTT CASSSPLGTEAFF
TRBJ1-2 TRBV7-2 . . TGTGCCAGCAGCGCACGTGGGCGCCCCCGTACTAACTATGGCTACACCTTC CASSARGRPRTNYGYTF
TRBJ2-3 TRBV28 . . TGTGCCAGCAGTTTTCTAGGGGACACAGATACGCAGTATTTT CASSFLGDTDTQYF
TRBJ1-4 TRBV18 . TRBD1 TGTGCCAGCTCAGCGGGACAGGGCCAGGAATTCACCTATGAAAAACTGTTTTTT CASSAGQGQEFTYEKLFF
TRBJ2-1 TRBV6-9 . TRBD2 TGTGCCAGCAGTTCCTCAGGACTAGCGGACAATGAGCAGTTCTTC CASSSSGLADNEQFF
TRBJ2-5 TRBV18 . TRBD2 TGTGCCAGCTCACCACTGGCTAGCGGCAGCAAAAGAGACTTTCAAGAGACCCAGTACTTC CASSPLASGSKRDFQETQYF
TRBJ2-2 TRBV15 . TRBD2 TGTGCCACCAGCCAGGGACTAGCGGGACGGAGTGCCGGGGAGCTGTTTTTT CATSQGLAGRSAGELFF
TRBJ1-2 TRBV11-2 . . TGTGCCAGCAGCTTAGGAGGGTCAGGGGATGGCTACACCTTC CASSLGGSGDGYTF
TRBJ2-2 TRBV5-6 . . TGTGCCAGCAGCTTGGTGAAGCGGAACACCGGGGAGCTGTTTTTT CASSLVKRNTGELFF
TRBJ2-3 TRBV27 . TRBD2 TGTGCCAGCAGTTTTTCCCTTAGGGGGCCTAGCGGGAGCCTCATCTACCCCACAGATACGCAGTATTTT CASSFSLRGPSGSLIYPTDTQYF
TRBJ2-5 TRBV7-9 . . TGTGCCTCGAGTAATCGGGAGACCCAGTACTTC CASSNRETQYF
TRBJ2-5 TRBV11-2 once TRBD2 TGTGCCAGCAGCTTAGGATATAGCGGGGGAGTTGGAGAGACCCAGTACTTC CASSLGYSGGVGETQYF
TRBJ2-1 TRBV18 . TRBD1 TGTGCCAGCTCTCGTCTCGGGACAGGGAACAATGAGCAGTTCTTC CASSRLGTGNNEQFF
TRBJ2-7 TRBV28 . . TGTGCCAGCAGCCGGCCACTGTGTCTCCTCAACAGCTCCTACGAGCAGTACTTC CASSRPLCLLNSSYEQYF
TRBJ2-1 TRBV6-5 . . TGTGCCAGCTCAAGAGCTAGAGGTGAGCAGTTCTTC CASSRARGEQFF
TRBJ1-4 TRBV19 . TRBD1 TGTGCCAGTAGTAGGAAGAGCAGGGGGGGTGAAAAACTGTTTTTT CASSRKSRGGEKLFF
TRBJ2-3 TRBV7-3 . . TGTGCCAGCAGCTTAGGTGGGGGGAGGCGCACAGATACGCAGTATTTT CASSLGGGRRTDTQYF
TRBJ2-2 TRBV28 . . TGTGCCAGTGCCCTAGGTTACGCGAACACCGGGGAGCTGTTTTTT CASALGYANTGELFF
TRBJ2-1 TRBV14 . . TGTGCCAGCAGCCGGGAAGCTAGGAGGGTAGATGAGCAGTTCTTC CASSREARRVDEQFF
TRBJ1-1 TRBV29-1 once . TGCAGCGTTTTTTATATTGAAGCTTTCTTT CSVFYIEAFF
TRBJ2-7 TRBV15 . . TGTGCCACCAGCAGAGATTGCAGACAAGTTAACGGTACGATCGGGCAGTACTTC CATSRDCRQVNGTIGQYF
TRBJ2-5 TRBV7-2 . TRBD1 TGTGCCAGCAGCTTATCCGGACAGGGGGCCCAAGAGACCCAGTACTTC CASSLSGQGAQETQYF
TRBJ1-2 TRBV14 . TRBD1 TGTGCCAGCAGCCGCCAGGGGGTGAATGGCTACACCTTC CASSRQGVNGYTF
TRBJ2-7 TRBV7-8 . . TGTGCCAGCAGCCGTCACCGCGGACAGAAGAGGGATGGAGAGCAGTACTTC CASSRHRGQKRDGEQYF
TRBJ2-2 TRBV7-9 once . TGTGCCAGCAGCTTGACGCACCTCAACACCGGGGAGCTGTTTTTT CASSLTHLNTGELFF
TRBJ2-7 TRBV5-6 . TRBD1 TGTGCCAGCAGCTTGGAGGGGACAGGGGCTCGTTACTACGAGCAGTACTTC CASSLEGTGARYYEQYF
TRBJ1-5 TRBV28 few TRBD1 TGTGCCAGCAGCTCGACAGGGAATCAGCCCCAGCATTTT CASSSTGNQPQHF
TRBJ2-4 TRBV18 . . TGTGCCAGCTCACCATTCCCAATAGAAGCCAAAAACATTCAGTACTTC CASSPFPIEAKNIQYF
TRBJ1-2 TRBV28 . TRBD1 TGTGCCAGCAGTTTCGGGACAGGGGGAAGGAGCTATGGCTACACCTTC CASSFGTGGRSYGYTF